This T cell receptor beta chain is from a study of cytomegalovirus exposure and HLA in healthy donors. The table came from immunoSEQ multiplex PCR; TCRdb's copy has only in-frame clones and leaves some out. The data hold about 66,000 clones, with 90% to 97% observed a single time. CDR1 SEHNR and CDR2 FQNEAQ come from the germline V gene (reference sequence). The V end lost 0 bases, the J end lost 1 base, and 13 bases lay between the germline ends. This CDR3 comprises 17 residues. Findings of the study overall: Rare TCR sequences dominated, though some public TCRs recurred in many donors. Per published reports, the classifier diagnosed cytomegalovirus status with high specificity and sensitivity.

Remarks on this clone: Its specificity is not known.

This receptor was taken from a man aged 18-30 years in good health and CMV-seronegative. Sequenced input: PBMCs. The chain uses TRBV7-9 and TRBJ2-1; TRBD1 is a possible D gene (5 bases). The CDR3 nucleotides are TGTGCCAGCAGCTTAGCAGGGGCGGACCGTTCCTACAATGAGCAGTTCTTC. Encoded protein: CASSLAGADRSYNEQFF.